This T cell receptor (beta chain) was captured by sequencing in a study of somatic mutations in cytotoxic T cells in rheumatoid arthritis. Study-level findings and limits: Of the expanded CD8+ clones, the antigen targets were not known. Patients with rheumatoid arthritis, but not healthy controls, had CD8+ clonality that increased with age.

The data were produced by immunoSEQ multiplex PCR, yet TCRdb's version contains in-frame clones alone and is incomplete. The table has some 7,400 clones, roughly nine tenths seen once. Germline V lookup: CDR1 SGHNT, CDR2 YENEEA. This CDR3 is 18 amino acids long. Germline trimming cut 2 bases from V and 2 bases from J; bases unmatched to any gene: 10. On this clone: Its antigen is unknown.

The chain uses TRBV11-3 and TRBJ2-4, with 9 bases aligning to TRBD2. This TCR came from a woman aged 70 to 79 with rheumatoid arthritis. The sequenced sample consisted of CD8+ T cells sorted from blood. This chain's CDR3 is CASSLSGRIGKPKNIQYF. Here the CDR3 DNA reads TGTGCCAGCAGCTTAAGCGGGAGGATCGGGAAGCCCAAAAACATTCAGTACTTC.